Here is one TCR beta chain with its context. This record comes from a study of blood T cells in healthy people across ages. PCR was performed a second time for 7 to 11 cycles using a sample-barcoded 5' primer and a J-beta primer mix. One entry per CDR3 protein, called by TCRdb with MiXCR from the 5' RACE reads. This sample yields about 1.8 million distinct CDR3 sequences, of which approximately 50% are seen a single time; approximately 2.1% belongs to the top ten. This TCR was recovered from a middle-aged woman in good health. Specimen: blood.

Written as DNA, the CDR3 is TGTGCCAGCAGTGACTCAGGAGCTTATGGCTACACCTTC. This gives the protein CASSDSGAYGYTF. The chain is built from TRBV28 and TRBJ1-2; D not resolved. The CDR3 loop spans 13 amino acids. V lost 5 bases and J 5 bases, leaving 12 bases between the germline ends. Germline values: CDR1 MDHEN, CDR2 SYDVKM.